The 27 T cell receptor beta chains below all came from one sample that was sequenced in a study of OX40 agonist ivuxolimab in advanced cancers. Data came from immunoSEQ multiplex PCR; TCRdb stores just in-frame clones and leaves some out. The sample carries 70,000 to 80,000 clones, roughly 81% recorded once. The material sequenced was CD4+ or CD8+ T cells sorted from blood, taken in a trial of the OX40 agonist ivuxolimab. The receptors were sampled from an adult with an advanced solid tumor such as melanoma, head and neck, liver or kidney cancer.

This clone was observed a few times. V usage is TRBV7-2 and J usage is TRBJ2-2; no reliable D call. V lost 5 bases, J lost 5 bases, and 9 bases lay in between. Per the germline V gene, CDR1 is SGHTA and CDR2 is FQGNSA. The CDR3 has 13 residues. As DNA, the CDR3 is TGTGCCAGCAGCCCTCTAATGACCGGGGAGCTGTTTTTT. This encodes CASSPLMTGELFF.

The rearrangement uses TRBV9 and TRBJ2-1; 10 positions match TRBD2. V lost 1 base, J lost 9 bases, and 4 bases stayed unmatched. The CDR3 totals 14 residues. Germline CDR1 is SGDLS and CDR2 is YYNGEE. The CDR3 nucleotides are TGTGCCAGCAGCGTACAGCGGGGGGGCGGTGAGCAGTTCTTC. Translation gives CASSVQRGGGEQFF.

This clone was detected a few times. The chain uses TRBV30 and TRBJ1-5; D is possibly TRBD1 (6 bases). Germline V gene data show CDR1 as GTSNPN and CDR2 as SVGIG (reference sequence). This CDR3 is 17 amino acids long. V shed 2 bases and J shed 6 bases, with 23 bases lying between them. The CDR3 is CAWSPRDTDFSSQPQHF. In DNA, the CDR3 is TGTGCCTGGAGTCCGAGGGACACGGACTTTTCTAGTCAGCCCCAGCATTTT. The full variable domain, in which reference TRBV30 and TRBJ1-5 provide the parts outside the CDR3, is SQTIHQWPATLVQPVGSPLSLECTVEGTSNPNLYWYRQAAGRGLQLLFYSVGIGQISSEVPQNLSASRPQDRQFILSSKKLLLSDSGFYLCAWSPRDTDFSSQPQHFGDGTRLSIL.

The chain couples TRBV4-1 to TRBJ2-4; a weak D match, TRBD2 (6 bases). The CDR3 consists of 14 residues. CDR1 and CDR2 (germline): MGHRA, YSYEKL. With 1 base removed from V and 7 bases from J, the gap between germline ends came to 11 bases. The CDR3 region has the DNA TGCGCCAGCAGCCAAGCGGGACTGCAGAACATTCAGTACTTC. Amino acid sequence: CASSQAGLQNIQYF.

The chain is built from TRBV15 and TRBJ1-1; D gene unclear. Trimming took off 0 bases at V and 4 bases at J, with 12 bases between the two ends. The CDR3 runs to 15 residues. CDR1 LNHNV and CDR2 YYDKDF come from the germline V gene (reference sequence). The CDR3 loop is CATSRDRRVGTEAFF. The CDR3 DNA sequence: TGTGCCACCAGCAGAGATAGGCGGGTTGGCACTGAAGCTTTCTTT.

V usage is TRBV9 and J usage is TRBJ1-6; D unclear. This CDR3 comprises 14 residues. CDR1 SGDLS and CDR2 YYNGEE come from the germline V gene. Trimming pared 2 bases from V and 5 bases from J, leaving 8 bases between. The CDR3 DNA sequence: TGTGCCAGCAGCGTCGGACCTGATAATTCACCCCTCCACTTT. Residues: CASSVGPDNSPLHF.

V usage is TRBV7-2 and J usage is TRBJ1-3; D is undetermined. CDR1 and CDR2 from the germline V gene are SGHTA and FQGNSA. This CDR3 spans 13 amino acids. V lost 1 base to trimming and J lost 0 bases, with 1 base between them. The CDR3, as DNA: TGTGCCAGCAGCTTAGGCTCTGGAAACACCATATATTTT. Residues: CASSLGSGNTIYF. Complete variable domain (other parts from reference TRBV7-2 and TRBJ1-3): GAGVSQSPSNKVTEKGKDVELRCDPISGHTALYWYRQSLGQGLEFLIYFQGNSAPDKSGLPSDRFSAERTGGSVSTLTIQRTQQEDSAVYLCASSLGSGNTIYFGEGSWLTVV.

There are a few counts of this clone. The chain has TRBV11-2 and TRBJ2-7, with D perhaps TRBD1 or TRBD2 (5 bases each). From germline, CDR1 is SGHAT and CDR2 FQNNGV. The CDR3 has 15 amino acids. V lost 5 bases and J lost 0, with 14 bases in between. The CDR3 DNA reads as TGTGCCAGCAGCCCCTGGGACCCCAGCTCCTACGAGCAGTACTTC. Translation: CASSPWDPSSYEQYF.

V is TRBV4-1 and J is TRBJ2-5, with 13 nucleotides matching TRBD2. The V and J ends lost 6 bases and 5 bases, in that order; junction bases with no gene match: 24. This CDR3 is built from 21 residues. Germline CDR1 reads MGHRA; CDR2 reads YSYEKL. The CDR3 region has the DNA TGCGCCAGCAGTGTCATACATTATCCGGGACTAGCGGGATCTGAAAGGGAGACCCAGTACTTC. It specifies CASSVIHYPGLAGSERETQYF.

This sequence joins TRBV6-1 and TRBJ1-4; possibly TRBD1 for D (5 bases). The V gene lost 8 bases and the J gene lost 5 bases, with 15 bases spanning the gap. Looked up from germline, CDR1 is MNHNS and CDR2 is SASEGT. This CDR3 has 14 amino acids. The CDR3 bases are TGTGCCAGCGGGACCTCCTTTCAAAATGAAAAACTGTTTTTT. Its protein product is CASGTSFQNEKLFF.

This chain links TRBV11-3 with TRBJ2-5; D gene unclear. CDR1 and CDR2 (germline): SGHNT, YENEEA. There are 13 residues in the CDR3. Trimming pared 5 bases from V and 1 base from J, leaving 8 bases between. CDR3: CASSPTGQETQYF. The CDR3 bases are TGTGCCAGCAGCCCGACTGGCCAAGAGACCCAGTACTTC.

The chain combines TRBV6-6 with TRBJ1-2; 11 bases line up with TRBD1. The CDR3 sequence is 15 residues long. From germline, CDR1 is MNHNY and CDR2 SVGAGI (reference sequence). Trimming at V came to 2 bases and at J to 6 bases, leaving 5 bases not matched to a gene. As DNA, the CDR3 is TGTGCCAGCAGTTACGCCGGGACAGGGGGTGATGGCTACACCTTC. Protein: CASSYAGTGGDGYTF.

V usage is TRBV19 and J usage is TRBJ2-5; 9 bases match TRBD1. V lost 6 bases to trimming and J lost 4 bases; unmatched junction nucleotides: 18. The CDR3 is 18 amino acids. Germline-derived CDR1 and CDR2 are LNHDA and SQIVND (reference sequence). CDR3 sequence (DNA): TGTGCCAGTAGCACCTTGCATATGGGACAGGGAGCGCGAGAGACCCAGTACTTC. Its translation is CASSTLHMGQGARETQYF.

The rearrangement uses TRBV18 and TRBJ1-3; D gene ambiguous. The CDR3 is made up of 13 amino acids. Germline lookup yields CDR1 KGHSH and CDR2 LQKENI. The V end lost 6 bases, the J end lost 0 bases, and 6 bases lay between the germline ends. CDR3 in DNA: TGTGCCAGCTCGCCCGACTCTGGAAACACCATATATTTT. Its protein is CASSPDSGNTIYF.

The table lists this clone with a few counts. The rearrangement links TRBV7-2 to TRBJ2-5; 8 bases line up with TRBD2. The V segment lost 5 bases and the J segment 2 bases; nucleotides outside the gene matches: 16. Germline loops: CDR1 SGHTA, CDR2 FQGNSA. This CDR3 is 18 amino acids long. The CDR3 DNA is TGTGCCAGCAGCCCAGCCCCCGGAACTAGCGGCCTACAAGAGACCCAGTACTTC. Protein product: CASSPAPGTSGLQETQYF.

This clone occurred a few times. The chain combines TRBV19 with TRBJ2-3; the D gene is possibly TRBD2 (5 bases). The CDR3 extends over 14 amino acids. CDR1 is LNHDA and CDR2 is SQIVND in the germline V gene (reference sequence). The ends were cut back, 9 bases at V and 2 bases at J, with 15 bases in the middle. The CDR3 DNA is TGTGCCAGCCGAAGGGAGCAGCACACAGATACGCAGTATTTT. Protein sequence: CASRREQHTDTQYF.

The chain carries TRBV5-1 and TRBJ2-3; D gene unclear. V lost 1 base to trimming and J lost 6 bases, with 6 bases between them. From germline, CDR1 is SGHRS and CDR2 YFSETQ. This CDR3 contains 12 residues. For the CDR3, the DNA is TGCGCCAGCAGCTTGATGAGGGATACGCAGTATTTT. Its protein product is CASSLMRDTQYF.

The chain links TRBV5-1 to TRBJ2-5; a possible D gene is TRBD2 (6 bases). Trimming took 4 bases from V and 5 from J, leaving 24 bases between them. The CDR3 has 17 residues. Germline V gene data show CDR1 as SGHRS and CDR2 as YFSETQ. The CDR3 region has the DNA TGCGCCAGCAGCGCTTGGGGCGGGAAGATGGTTGTCGAGACCCAGTACTTC. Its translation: CASSAWGGKMVVETQYF.

The DNA for the CDR3 is TGTGCCAGTAGTAGCCCCGCCGGGGGCGTTTACAATGAGCAGTTCTTC. Residues: CASSSPAGGVYNEQFF. J is TRBJ2-1 and V is TRBV19; D tentatively reads TRBD1 or TRBD2 (6 bases each). Germline CDR1 LNHDA, CDR2 SQIVND (reference sequence). Between the trimmed V and J ends, which lost 4 bases and 4 bases, there was a span of 17 bases. This CDR3 is 16 amino acids long.

The CDR3 sequence: CASSLTYGWNTEAFF. For the CDR3, the DNA is TGTGCCAGCAGCTTAACCTACGGCTGGAACACTGAAGCTTTCTTT. V gene TRBV7-3 combines with J gene TRBJ1-1; D is unresolved. Germline CDR1 SGHTA, CDR2 FQGTGA. Trimming stripped 0 bases from V and 1 base from J, with 9 bases between. The CDR3 is made up of 15 amino acids.

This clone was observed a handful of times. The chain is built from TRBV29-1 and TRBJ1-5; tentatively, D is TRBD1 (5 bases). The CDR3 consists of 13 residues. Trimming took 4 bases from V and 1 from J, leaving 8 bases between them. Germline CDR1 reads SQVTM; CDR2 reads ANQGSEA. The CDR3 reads CSVAWGSNQPQHF. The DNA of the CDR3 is TGCAGCGTTGCCTGGGGGAGCAATCAGCCCCAGCATTTT.

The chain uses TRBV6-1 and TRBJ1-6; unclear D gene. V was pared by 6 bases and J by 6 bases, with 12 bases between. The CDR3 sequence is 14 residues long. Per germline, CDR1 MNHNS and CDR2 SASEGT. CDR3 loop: CASRATGGNSPLHF. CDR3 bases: TGTGCCAGCAGGGCGACGGGAGGTAATTCACCCCTCCACTTT.

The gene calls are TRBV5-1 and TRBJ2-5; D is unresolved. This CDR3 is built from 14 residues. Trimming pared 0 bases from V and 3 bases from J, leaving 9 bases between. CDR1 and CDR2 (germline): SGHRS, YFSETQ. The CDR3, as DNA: TGCGCCAGCAGCTTGGCCAGACGTGAAGAGACCCAGTACTTC. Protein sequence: CASSLARREETQYF.

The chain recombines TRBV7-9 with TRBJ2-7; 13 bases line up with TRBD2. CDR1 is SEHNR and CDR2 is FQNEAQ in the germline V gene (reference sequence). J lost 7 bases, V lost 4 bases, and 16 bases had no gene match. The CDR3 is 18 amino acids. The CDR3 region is CASSSSVWTSGRVGEQYF. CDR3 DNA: TGTGCCAGCAGCTCCTCGGTATGGACTAGCGGGAGAGTAGGGGAGCAGTACTTC.

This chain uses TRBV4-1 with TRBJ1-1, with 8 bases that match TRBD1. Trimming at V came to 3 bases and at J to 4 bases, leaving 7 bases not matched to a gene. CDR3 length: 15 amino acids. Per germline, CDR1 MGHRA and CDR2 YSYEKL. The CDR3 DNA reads TGCGCCAGCAGCCAGCCGGACAGGGAGGGCACTGAAGCTTTCTTT. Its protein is CASSQPDREGTEAFF.

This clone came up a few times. This CDR3 is CASSHYNEQFF. The CDR3 DNA is TGCGCCAGCAGCCACTACAATGAGCAGTTCTTC. This chain uses TRBV4-1 with TRBJ2-1; D unclear. This CDR3 region has 11 residues. V was clipped by 3 bases and J by 3 bases, with 0 bases between them. CDR1 MGHRA and CDR2 YSYEKL come from the germline V gene.

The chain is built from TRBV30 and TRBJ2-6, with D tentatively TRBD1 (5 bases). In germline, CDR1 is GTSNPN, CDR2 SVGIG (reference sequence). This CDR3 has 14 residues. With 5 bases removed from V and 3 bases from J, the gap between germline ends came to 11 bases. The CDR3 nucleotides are TGTGCCTGGGCCAGGGATTTTGGGGCCAACGTCCTGACTTTC. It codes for CAWARDFGANVLTF.